This record looks at one T cell receptor (beta chain) sequence and its context. Which antigen it targets is not known. It has no much larger one-base neighbor in the sample; base qualities were not kept. CDR1 and CDR2 were assigned from the germline V gene as MDHEN and SYDVKM. The germline ends are 14 bases apart after V is trimmed by 7 bases and J by 10 bases. The CDR3 covers 12 residues, taking in both the cysteine and the phenylalanine. The CDR3 DNA has 36 bases and is translated from base 1. The sample is drawn from a study of blood T cell repertoires in COVID-19 (TCRdb year 2020). At the level of the whole study: Samples from collaborators originated in the United States, Italy and Spain and spanned both the acute and convalescent phases of COVID-19. The prospective study material was composed of cDNA or gDNA derived from T cells, B-cell-depleted T cells, or PBMCs. Deeply sampled blood TCRbeta repertoires from subjects exposed to, actively infected with, or recovered from COVID-19 were included in the dataset. The repertoires were made available in a free public database intended to serve as a resource for research on the immune response to SARS-CoV-2. The samples were drawn from the first 160 participants of the ongoing ImmuneRACE study and from some 1,300 subjects provided by 6 global collaborators. Nearly every sample came with metadata listing a de-identified subject ID, COVID-19 status, age in years and sex. Where available, HLA class I and class II types were taken from metadata supplied by the sample provider and were not determined by assay-based typing.

The immunoSEQ Assay, a bias-controlled multiplex PCR, was used to amplify TCRbeta CDR3 regions from genomic DNA. Per the original workflow: Nucleated cell counts per sample were estimated from amplification of reference gene primers within the assay. To quantify the absolute abundance of each unique TCRbeta CDR3 rearrangement, sequence reads were collapsed and filtered. For each sample, productive Simpson clonality was calculated as the square root of Simpson's diversity index over productive rearrangements. The table was pulled from immuneACCESS by TCRdb, which kept in-frame rearrangements only. Such tables lose some clones; where checked, under half of the loss comes from unresolved V genes, and the rest has no known cause. That table gives V, J and clone size, and the DNA gave D and trimming. The sample table shows a few hundred thousand clones, and approximately 80% are seen once. About 10% of the sample goes to the ten largest clones.

One collaborating source in Seattle enrolled patients during active infection and followed them longitudinally through the course of disease. Collaborating institutions collected whole blood in K2EDTA tubes following their own protocols. For TCRbeta analysis, collaborators shipped samples as frozen whole blood, isolated PBMCs, or DNA extracted from either of those sample types. Overall study results and their limits: Clinical and demographic metadata were provided uncurated, with the amount varying by source and participant.

Sequenced: peripheral blood. The sequence was collected from a woman at least 80 years old with COVID-19, enrolled during active disease. The sequence joins TRBV28 to TRBJ2-1; matching of 7 bases hints at TRBD2 as the D gene. The CDR3 has the sequence CASKGGGGEQFF. In nucleotides, the sequence is TGTGCCAGCAAGGGCGGCGGGGGCGAGCAGTTCTTC.